Listed here is a single T cell receptor beta chain. What it binds is unknown. Germline CDR1 and CDR2: SGHVS and FQNEAQ. CDR3 size: 13 residues. The V segment lost 0 bases and the J segment 9 bases; nucleotides outside the gene matches: 4. The sample originates from a study of cytomegalovirus exposure and HLA in healthy donors. Findings and caveats of the study: Using a false discovery rate of 0.05, a later analysis showed that around 16,000 TCR beta sequences were associated with HLA alleles.

Both 60 Vbeta primers and 13 Jbeta primers went into the PCR. Measured with immunoSEQ multiplex PCR; TCRdb has only the in-frame clones, and not every one. Of a few hundred thousand clones in the sample, 75% to 85% were seen once. The receptor was isolated from a girl aged 10 to 17 in good health and CMV-seronegative. Input material: PBMCs. V and J are TRBV7-8 and TRBJ1-1; 7 nucleotides align to TRBD1. Here the CDR3 DNA reads TGTGCCAGCAGCTTAGCGAGGGGGCAGCAAGCTTTCTTT. Translated, it gives CASSLARGQQAFF.